This TCR beta chain came from a study of blood T cell repertoires in COVID-19. Per the original data handling: Reference gene primers were amplified, and this amplification served to estimate nucleated cell counts. Assay: immunoSEQ multiplex PCR; the TCRdb copy retains only in-frame clones and omits some. V and J calls and clone size are as listed in that table; D and trimming were resolved from the DNA. This sample carries 250,000 or so clones, approximately 84% of them seen once, and the ten largest clones take around 2%. CDR1 is MNHNY and CDR2 is SVGAGI in the germline V gene (reference sequence). The length of the CDR3 is 14 residues. The V and J ends lost 6 bases and 2 bases, in that order; junction bases with no gene match: 7.

The chain uses TRBV6-6 and TRBJ2-7, with TRBD1 identical over 7 bases. The clonotype comes from a woman older than 75 with acute or convalescent COVID-19. The sequenced sample was peripheral blood. The CDR3 nucleotides read TGTGCCAGCAGGTCCAGGGGGTTCGCCTACGAGCAGTACTTC. Protein product: CASRSRGFAYEQYF.